These 28 T cell receptor beta chains share one sample of origin, sequenced in a study of blood T cell repertoires in COVID-19. Measured with immunoSEQ multiplex PCR; TCRdb has only the in-frame clones, and not every one. The sample includes approximately 300,000 clones, more than 85% of them seen just once. What was sequenced was peripheral blood. The source of these receptors is a man aged 35 to 55 with acute or convalescent COVID-19.

This chain uses TRBV19 with TRBJ2-7; perhaps TRBD1 as D (5 bases). The CDR3 is made up of 13 amino acids. Per germline, CDR1 LNHDA and CDR2 SQIVND (reference sequence). The V end was cut by 7 bases, the J end by 6 bases, with 16 bases between. The CDR3 protein is CASTLAGSSEQYF. Here the CDR3 DNA reads TGTGCCAGTACCCTGGCAGGGTCGAGCGAGCAGTACTTC.

The count of this clone is one. The chain combines TRBV7-3 with TRBJ2-3, with 9 bases aligning to TRBD2. Unmatched junction bases numbered 5, after V lost 4 bases and J lost 0 bases. The CDR3 totals 16 residues. Per germline, CDR1 SGHTA and CDR2 FQGTGA. CDR3 protein: CASSSASGGSTDTQYF. CDR3 nucleotide sequence: TGTGCCAGCAGCTCCGCGAGCGGGGGGAGCACAGATACGCAGTATTTT.

The V gene is TRBV2, the J gene TRBJ2-7; 10 positions agree with TRBD1. The CDR3 has 14 residues. V gave up 1 base and J gave up 5 bases; unmatched junction bases: 2. Germline V CDR1 and CDR2: SNHLY, FYNNEI. This CDR3 reads CASSEGQGANEQYF. The CDR3 region has the DNA TGTGCCAGCAGTGAAGGACAGGGGGCGAACGAGCAGTACTTC.

The chain employs TRBV4-2 and TRBJ2-7; D is possibly TRBD2 (6 bases). Germline V gene lookup returns CDR1 LGHNA and CDR2 YNFKEQ. CDR3 length equals 14 residues. The V and J ends lost 0 bases and 7 bases respectively, with 13 bases between them. The CDR3 bases are TGTGCCAGCAGCCAAGATCCTCAGGGAGGAGAGCAGTACTTC. Its translation is CASSQDPQGGEQYF.

The chain couples TRBV7-9 to TRBJ1-1, with 8 bases fitting TRBD1. The length of the CDR3 is 15 residues. With V trimmed by 5 bases and J by 3 bases, 8 bases remained unmatched. Germline assignment: CDR1 SEHNR and CDR2 FQNEAQ (reference sequence). CDR3 in amino acids: CASSILTGAYTEAFF. The CDR3 DNA follows: TGTGCCAGCAGCATCCTGACAGGGGCCTACACTGAAGCTTTCTTT.

The chain combines TRBV7-6 with TRBJ2-1, with D perhaps matching TRBD2 (6 bases). Germline loops: CDR1 SGHVS, CDR2 FNYEAQ. V was shortened by 6 bases and J by 3 bases, with 15 bases between the two germline ends. The CDR3 contains 15 residues. CDR3: CASSSTGTGYNEQFF. The CDR3 bases are TGTGCCAGCAGTTCTACCGGGACTGGCTACAATGAGCAGTTCTTC. Using reference TRBV7-6 and TRBJ2-1 for the parts outside the CDR3, the full variable domain is GAGVSQSPRYKVTKRGQDVALRCDPISGHVSLYWYRQALGQGPEFLTYFNYEAQQDKSGLPNDRFSAERPEGSISTLTIQRTEQRDSAMYRCASSSTGTGYNEQFFGPGTRLTVL.

V usage is TRBV7-2 and J usage is TRBJ2-1, with 8 nucleotides matching TRBD1. This CDR3 contains 15 residues. V gave up 4 bases and J gave up 2 bases; unmatched junction bases: 4. Germline V gene sequence: CDR1 SGHTA, CDR2 FQGNSA. CDR3 DNA: TGTGCCAGCAGCTCCGGACAGGGCCCCTACAATGAGCAGTTCTTC. Residues: CASSSGQGPYNEQFF.

The rearrangement links TRBV5-4 to TRBJ1-2; 9 bases map to TRBD1. Germline values: CDR1 SGHNT, CDR2 YYREEE (reference sequence). CDR3 size: 16 residues. J lost 9 bases, V lost 5 bases, and 17 bases had no gene match. CDR3 bases: TGTGCCAGCAGTCTGACCGGGACAGGGTTCGGGTTGAGCTACACCTTC. The encoded protein is CASSLTGTGFGLSYTF.

This rearrangement joins TRBV5-1 to TRBJ2-3; D ambiguous. V was shortened by 2 bases and J by 6 bases, with 13 bases between the two germline ends. Per germline, CDR1 SGHRS and CDR2 YFSETQ. This CDR3 is 14 amino acids long. The CDR3 reads CASSFPTTGDTQYF. DNA for the CDR3: TGCGCCAGCAGCTTCCCGACGACTGGGGATACGCAGTATTTT.

The V and J genes are TRBV19 and TRBJ1-1, with D unresolved. In germline, CDR1 is LNHDA, CDR2 SQIVND (reference sequence). Deletions cut 9 bases from V and 5 bases from J, with 19 bases between. The CDR3 spans 14 residues. CDR3 in DNA: TGTGCCAGCCGGGCGGGAACCCCGGGGACTGAAGCTTTCTTT. This gives the protein CASRAGTPGTEAFF.

The gene calls are TRBV5-8 and TRBJ1-4; 10 bases fit TRBD1. CDR1 and CDR2 (germline): SGHTS, YDEGEE. The CDR3 extends over 15 amino acids. Trimming at V came to 4 bases and at J to 5 bases, leaving 5 bases not matched to a gene. The CDR3 loop reads CASSDRGRMNEKLFF. In nucleotides, the CDR3 is TGTGCCAGCAGCGACAGGGGGCGGATGAATGAAAAACTGTTTTTT.

V and J are TRBV3-1 (or the pseudogene TRBV3-2) and TRBJ2-6; D is undetermined. CDR3 length: 17 amino acids. V was cut by 4 bases and J by 0 bases, with 13 bases left in between. Germline values: CDR1 LGHDT, CDR2 YNNKEL (reference sequence). Here the CDR3 reads CASSRGAPVSGANVLTF. In DNA form, the CDR3 reads TGTGCCAGCAGCCGAGGTGCACCAGTCTCTGGGGCCAACGTCCTGACTTTC.

The chain carries TRBV6-1 and TRBJ2-4; tentatively, D is TRBD1 (6 bases). Germline V gene data show CDR1 as MNHNS and CDR2 as SASEGT. V lost 1 base and J lost 7, with 14 bases in between. This CDR3 spans 15 amino acids. The CDR3: CASSEGRQGSNIQYF. The CDR3 coding sequence is TGTGCCAGCAGTGAAGGACGTCAGGGGAGCAACATTCAGTACTTC.

The chain joins TRBV5-1 to TRBJ2-1, with 10 positions matching TRBD2. Trimming removed 0 bases from V and 6 bases from J; junction bases left unmatched: 3. The CDR3 consists of 15 residues. Germline CDR1 SGHRS, CDR2 YFSETQ. The CDR3 bases are TGCGCCAGCAGCTTGGTAGCGGGGGGCCCCAATGAGCAGTTCTTC. The encoded protein is CASSLVAGGPNEQFF.

This sequence joins TRBV27 and TRBJ1-2; possible D gene TRBD1, 6 bases. V lost 6 bases to trimming and J lost 5 bases, with 19 bases between them. Germline V CDR1 and CDR2: MNHEY, SMNVEV (reference sequence). This CDR3 region has 15 residues. DNA of the CDR3: TGTGCCAGCAGATGGATATCGGGGAGGGGGTATGGCTACACCTTC. Translation: CASRWISGRGYGYTF.

This chain connects TRBV7-2 to TRBJ2-2, with 10 nucleotides matching TRBD2. The CDR3 contains 15 residues. The ends lost 0 bases at V and 6 bases at J; junction bases unmatched: 1. Germline CDR1 is SGHTA and CDR2 is FQGNSA. For the CDR3, the DNA is TGTGCCAGCAGCTTAGCGCTAGCGGGGGCCGGGGAGCTGTTTTTT. Translating gives CASSLALAGAGELFF.

The V gene is TRBV4-1, the J gene TRBJ1-2; TRBD1 aligns across 7 bases. V was clipped by 1 base and J by 2 bases; unmatched bases: 4. Germline assignment: CDR1 MGHRA and CDR2 YSYEKL. CDR3 length: 15 amino acids. CDR3 coding DNA: TGCGCCAGCAGCCAAGGAGGCAGGGGGAACTATGGCTACACCTTC. Amino acid sequence: CASSQGGRGNYGYTF.

This CDR3 reads CASRRDSYNEQFF. The CDR3 DNA follows: TGTGCCAGCAGGAGGGACTCCTACAATGAGCAGTTCTTC. The chain combines TRBV28 with TRBJ2-1; D is possibly TRBD2 (5 bases). The germline V gene has CDR1 MDHEN and CDR2 SYDVKM. Trimming stripped 6 bases from V and 0 bases from J, with 6 bases between. The CDR3 is made up of 13 amino acids.

The V call is TRBV15, the J call TRBJ1-2; the match to TRBD1 covers 9 bases. Trimming took 3 bases from V and 0 from J; bases not matched to a gene: 11. The CDR3 runs 18 residues. Per the germline V gene, CDR1 is LNHNV and CDR2 is YYDKDF (reference sequence). CDR3 DNA: TGTGCCACCAGCAGGATCACAGGGGGCAAGAACGCTAACTATGGCTACACCTTC. It specifies CATSRITGGKNANYGYTF.

This clone was counted a single time. The CDR3 DNA sequence: TGTGCCAGCAGCGTGGGAGCACCCCCACGCTACGAGCAGTACTTC. Translated, it gives CASSVGAPPRYEQYF. This chain uses TRBV7-3 with TRBJ2-7; possibly TRBD2 for D (5 bases). The CDR3 covers 15 residues. The germline V gene has CDR1 SGHTA and CDR2 FQGTGA. Trimming took 5 bases from V and 3 from J, leaving 17 bases between them.

This chain uses TRBV27 with TRBJ1-1, with 8 nucleotides matching TRBD1. The CDR3 runs to 16 residues. Germline assignment: CDR1 MNHEY and CDR2 SMNVEV (reference sequence). V was clipped by 1 base and J by 4 bases; unmatched bases: 8. CDR3 loop: CASSLLGTGFSTEAFF. The CDR3 coding sequence is TGTGCCAGCAGTTTATTGGGGACAGGTTTTAGCACTGAAGCTTTCTTT.

This sequence joins TRBV25-1 and TRBJ1-5; D is unclear. The CDR3 length is 12 residues. The V gene lost 5 bases and the J gene lost 4 bases, with 6 bases spanning the gap. Germline loops: CDR1 MGHDK, CDR2 SYGVNS. The CDR3 protein is CASSRGNQPQHF. CDR3 bases: TGTGCCAGCAGTCGGGGTAATCAGCCCCAGCATTTT. Complete variable domain (other parts from reference TRBV25-1 and TRBJ1-5): EADIYQTPRYLVIGTGKKITLECSQTMGHDKMYWYQQDPGMELHLIHYSYGVNSTEKGDLSSESTVSRIRTEHFPLTLESARPSHTSQYLCASSRGNQPQHFGDGTRLSIL.

This clone was recorded once. The V call is TRBV19, the J call TRBJ2-1; D call uncertain. The CDR3 contains 14 residues. The V end was cut by 7 bases, the J end by 0 bases, with 10 bases between. The V gene's germline CDR1 is LNHDA and CDR2 SQIVND (reference sequence). In DNA form, the CDR3 reads TGTGCCAGTAAAGATCGGGTCTCCTACAATGAGCAGTTCTTC. This codes for CASKDRVSYNEQFF.

Points on this clone: Additional DNA sequences in this sample encode the identical CDR3. The rearrangement links TRBV5-1 to TRBJ1-1; perhaps TRBD1 as D (6 bases). This CDR3 is built from 14 residues. Germline V gives CDR1 SGHRS, CDR2 YFSETQ. V gave up 4 bases and J gave up 0 bases, with 10 bases separating them. CDR3 amino acids: CASSLQGMNTEAFF. The DNA for the CDR3 is TGCGCCAGCAGCCTACAGGGCATGAACACTGAAGCTTTCTTT.

This clone was detected once. This chain joins TRBV6-1 and TRBJ2-7; 9 bases are shared with TRBD1. V shed 8 bases, J shed 1 base, and the junction held 6 bases outside the gene matches. Germline V gene lookup returns CDR1 MNHNS and CDR2 SASEGT. The CDR3 loop spans 14 amino acids. CDR3 coding DNA: TGTGCCAGCTCCGGACAGGGGAGGTCCTACGAGCAGTACTTC. The encoded protein is CASSGQGRSYEQYF.

This chain links TRBV5-6 with TRBJ2-2; 8 nucleotides match TRBD1. This CDR3 has 15 amino acids. V gave up 4 bases and J gave up 3 bases; unmatched junction bases: 5. Germline values: CDR1 SGHDT, CDR2 YYEEEE. CDR3 residues: CASSLQGVHTGELFF. The CDR3 bases are TGTGCCAGCAGCCTACAGGGGGTTCACACCGGGGAGCTGTTTTTT.

This chain uses TRBV12-5 with TRBJ1-5, with D tentatively TRBD1 (6 bases). V was pared by 6 bases and J by 5 bases, with 8 bases between. The CDR3 sequence is 12 residues long. Germline CDR1 and CDR2: LGHNT and FRNRAP. CDR3 coding DNA: TGTGCTAGTGGCCCAGGGGATCAGCCCCAGCATTTT. This sequence encodes CASGPGDQPQHF.

This sequence joins TRBV5-8 and TRBJ2-3; D may be TRBD2 (6 bases). This CDR3 is 16 amino acids long. Germline V CDR1 and CDR2: SGHTS, YDEGEE. V lost 2 bases to trimming and J lost 5 bases, with 18 bases between them. CDR3 sequence reads: CASSFWRGARKDTQYF. The CDR3 region has the DNA TGTGCCAGCAGCTTCTGGCGGGGAGCTAGGAAAGATACGCAGTATTTT.